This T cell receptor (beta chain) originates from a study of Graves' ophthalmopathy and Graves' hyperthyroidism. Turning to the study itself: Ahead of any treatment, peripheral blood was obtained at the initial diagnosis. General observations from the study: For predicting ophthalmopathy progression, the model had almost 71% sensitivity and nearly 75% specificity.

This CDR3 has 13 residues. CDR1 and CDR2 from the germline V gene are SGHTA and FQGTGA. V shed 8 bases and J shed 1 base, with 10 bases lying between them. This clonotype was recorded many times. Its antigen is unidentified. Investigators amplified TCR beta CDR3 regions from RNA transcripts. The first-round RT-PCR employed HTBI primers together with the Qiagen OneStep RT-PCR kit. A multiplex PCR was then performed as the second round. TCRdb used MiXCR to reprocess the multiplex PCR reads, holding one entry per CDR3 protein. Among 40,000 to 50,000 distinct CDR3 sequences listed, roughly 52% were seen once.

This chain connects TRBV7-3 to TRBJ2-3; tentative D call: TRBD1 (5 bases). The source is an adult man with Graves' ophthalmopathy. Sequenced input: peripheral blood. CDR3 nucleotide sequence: TGTGCCAGCGGAACAGGAGGCACAGATACGCAGTATTTT. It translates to CASGTGGTDTQYF.